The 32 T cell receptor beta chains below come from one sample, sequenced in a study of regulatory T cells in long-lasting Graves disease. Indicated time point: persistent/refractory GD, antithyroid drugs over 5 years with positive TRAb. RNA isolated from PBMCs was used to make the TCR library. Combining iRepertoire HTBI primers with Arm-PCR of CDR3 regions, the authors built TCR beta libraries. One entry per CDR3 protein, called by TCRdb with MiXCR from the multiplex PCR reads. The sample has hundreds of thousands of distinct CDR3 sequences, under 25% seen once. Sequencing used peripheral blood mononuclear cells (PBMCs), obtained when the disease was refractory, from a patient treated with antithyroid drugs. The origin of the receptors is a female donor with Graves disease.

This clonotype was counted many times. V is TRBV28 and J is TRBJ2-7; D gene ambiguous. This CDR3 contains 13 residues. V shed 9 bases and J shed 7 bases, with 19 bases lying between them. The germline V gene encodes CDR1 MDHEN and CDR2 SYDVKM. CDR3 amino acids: CASTRLRFVEQYF. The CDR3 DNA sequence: TGTGCCAGTACCAGACTGAGATTTGTGGAGCAGTACTTC.

The CDR3: CASSPSDRSSPLHF. In nucleotides, the CDR3 is TGCGCCAGCAGCCCGTCCGACAGAAGTTCACCCCTCCACTTT. This chain links TRBV5-1 with TRBJ1-6; a weak D match, TRBD1 (5 bases). Germline-derived CDR1 and CDR2 are SGHRS and YFSETQ. This CDR3 has 14 amino acids. V lost 4 bases to trimming and J lost 9 bases, with 14 bases between them.

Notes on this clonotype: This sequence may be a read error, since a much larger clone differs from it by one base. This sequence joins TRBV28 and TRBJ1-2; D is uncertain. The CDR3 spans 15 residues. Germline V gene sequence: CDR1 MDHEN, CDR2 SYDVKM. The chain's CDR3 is CANSFGPSVNYGYTF. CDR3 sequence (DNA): TGTGCCAACAGTTTTGGCCCTTCCGTCAACTATGGCTACACCTTC.

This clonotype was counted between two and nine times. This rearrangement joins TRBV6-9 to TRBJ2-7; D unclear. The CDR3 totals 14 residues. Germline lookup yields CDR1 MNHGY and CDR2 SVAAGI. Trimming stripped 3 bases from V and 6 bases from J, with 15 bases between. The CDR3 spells CASSYSDVGFEQYF. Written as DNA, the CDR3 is TGTGCCAGCAGTTACTCCGATGTCGGGTTCGAGCAGTACTTC.

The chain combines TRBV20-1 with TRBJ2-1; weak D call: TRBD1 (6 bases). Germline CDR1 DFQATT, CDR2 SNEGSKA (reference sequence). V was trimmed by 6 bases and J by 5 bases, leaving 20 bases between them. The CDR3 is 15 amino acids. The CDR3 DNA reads TGCAGTGCGAGTAACAGGGCCTTAGTCCACAATGAGCAGTTCTTC. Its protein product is CSASNRALVHNEQFF.

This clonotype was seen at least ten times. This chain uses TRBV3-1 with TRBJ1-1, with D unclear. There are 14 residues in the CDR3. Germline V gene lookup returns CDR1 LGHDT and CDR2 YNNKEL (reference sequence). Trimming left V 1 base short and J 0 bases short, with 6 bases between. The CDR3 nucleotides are TGTGCCAGCAGCCAAGGGATGATGAACACTGAAGCTTTCTTT. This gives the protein CASSQGMMNTEAFF.

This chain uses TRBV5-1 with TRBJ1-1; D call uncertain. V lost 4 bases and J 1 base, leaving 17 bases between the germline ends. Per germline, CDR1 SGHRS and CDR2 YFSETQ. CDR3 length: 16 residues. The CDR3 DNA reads TGCGCCAGCAGCCCTTTTTTCAGAGTTACGAACACTGAAGCTTTCTTT. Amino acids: CASSPFFRVTNTEAFF.

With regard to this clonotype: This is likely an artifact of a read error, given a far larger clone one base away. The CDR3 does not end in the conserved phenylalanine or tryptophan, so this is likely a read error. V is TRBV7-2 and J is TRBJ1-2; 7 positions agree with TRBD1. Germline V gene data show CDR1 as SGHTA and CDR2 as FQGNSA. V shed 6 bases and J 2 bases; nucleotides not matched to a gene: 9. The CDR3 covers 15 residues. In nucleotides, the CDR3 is TGTGCCAGCAGTAACCAGGGGGGAGTAAACTATGGCTACACCCTC. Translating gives CASSNQGGVNYGYTL.

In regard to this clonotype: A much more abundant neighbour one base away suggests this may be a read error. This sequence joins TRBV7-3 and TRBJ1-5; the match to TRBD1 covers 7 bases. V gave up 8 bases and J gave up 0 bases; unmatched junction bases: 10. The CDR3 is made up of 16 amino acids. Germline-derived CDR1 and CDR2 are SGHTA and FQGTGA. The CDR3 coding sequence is TGTGCCAGCGGCCTGACAGGGCCCTATAGCAATCAGCCCCAGCATTTT. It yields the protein CASGLTGPYSNQPQHF. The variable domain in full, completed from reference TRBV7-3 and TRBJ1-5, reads GAGVSQTPSNKVTEKGKYVELRCDPISGHTALYWYRQSLGQGPEFLIYFQGTGAADDSGLPNDRFFAVRPEGSVSTLKIQRTERGDSAVYLCASGLTGPYSNQPQHFGDGTRLSIL.

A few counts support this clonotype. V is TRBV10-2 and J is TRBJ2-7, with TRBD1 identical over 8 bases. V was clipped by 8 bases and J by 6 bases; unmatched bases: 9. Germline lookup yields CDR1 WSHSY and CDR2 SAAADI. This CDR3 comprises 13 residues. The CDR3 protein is CASGGQGEGEQYF. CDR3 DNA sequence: TGCGCCAGCGGCGGACAGGGTGAAGGCGAGCAGTACTTC.

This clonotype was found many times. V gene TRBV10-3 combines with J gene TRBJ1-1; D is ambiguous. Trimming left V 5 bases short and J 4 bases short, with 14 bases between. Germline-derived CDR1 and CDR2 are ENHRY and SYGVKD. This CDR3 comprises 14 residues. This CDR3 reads CAISKTDKATEAFF. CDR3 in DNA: TGTGCCATCAGTAAAACCGACAAGGCCACTGAAGCTTTCTTT.

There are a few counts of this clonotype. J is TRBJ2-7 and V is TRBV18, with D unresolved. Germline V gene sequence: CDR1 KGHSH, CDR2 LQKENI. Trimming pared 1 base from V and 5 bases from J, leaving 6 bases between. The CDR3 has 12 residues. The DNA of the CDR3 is TGTGCCAGCTCACCACAGCAGCACGAGCAGTACTTC. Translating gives CASSPQQHEQYF.

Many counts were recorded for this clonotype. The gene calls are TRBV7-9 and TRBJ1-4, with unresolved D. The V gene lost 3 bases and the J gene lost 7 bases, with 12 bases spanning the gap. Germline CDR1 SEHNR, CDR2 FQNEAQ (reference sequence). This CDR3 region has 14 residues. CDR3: CASSFVGGGEKLFF. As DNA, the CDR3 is TGTGCCAGCAGCTTTGTGGGAGGAGGTGAAAAACTGTTTTTT.

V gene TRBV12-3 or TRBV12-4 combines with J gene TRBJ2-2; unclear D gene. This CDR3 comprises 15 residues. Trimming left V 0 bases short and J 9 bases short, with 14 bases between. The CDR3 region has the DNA TGTGCCAGCAGTTTAGCGCGTGGGGTTAGCAGGGAGCTGTTTTTT. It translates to CASSLARGVSRELFF.

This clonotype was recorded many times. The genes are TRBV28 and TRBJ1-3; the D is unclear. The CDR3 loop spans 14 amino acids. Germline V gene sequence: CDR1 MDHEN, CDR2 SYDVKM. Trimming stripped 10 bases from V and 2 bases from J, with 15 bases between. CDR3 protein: CATTWAGTGNTIYF. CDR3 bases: TGTGCCACGACCTGGGCTGGGACTGGAAACACCATATATTTT. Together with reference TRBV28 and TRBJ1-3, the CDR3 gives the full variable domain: DVKVTQSSRYLVKRTGEKVFLECVQDMDHENMFWYRQDPGLGLRLIYFSYDVKMKEKGDIPEGYSVSREKKERFSLILESASTNQTSMYLCATTWAGTGNTIYFGEGSWLTVV.

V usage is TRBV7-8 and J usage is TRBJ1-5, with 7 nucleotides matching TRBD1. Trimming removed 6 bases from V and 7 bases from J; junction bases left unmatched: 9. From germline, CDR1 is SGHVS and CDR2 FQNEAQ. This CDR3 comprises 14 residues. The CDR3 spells CASSLQGIYQPQHF. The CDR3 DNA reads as TGTGCCAGCAGTCTACAGGGGATTTACCAGCCCCAGCATTTT. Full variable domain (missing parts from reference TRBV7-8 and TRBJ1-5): GAGVSQSPRYKVAKRGQDVALRCDPISGHVSLFWYQQALGQGPEFLTYFQNEAQLDKSGLPSDRFFAERPEGSVSTLKIQRTQQEDSAVYLCASSLQGIYQPQHFGDGTRLSIL.

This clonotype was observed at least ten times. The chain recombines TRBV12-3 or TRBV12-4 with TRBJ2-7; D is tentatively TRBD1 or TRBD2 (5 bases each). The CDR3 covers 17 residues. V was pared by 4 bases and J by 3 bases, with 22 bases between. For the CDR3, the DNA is TGTGCCAGCAGTTCCAACCCTCCGGGGACCCTTGGCTACGAGCAGTACTTC. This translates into CASSSNPPGTLGYEQYF.

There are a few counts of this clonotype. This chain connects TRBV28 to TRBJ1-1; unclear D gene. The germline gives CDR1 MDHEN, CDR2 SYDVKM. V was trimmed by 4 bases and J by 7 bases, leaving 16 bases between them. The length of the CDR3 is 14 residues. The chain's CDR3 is CASSSRDMRREAFF. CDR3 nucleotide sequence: TGTGCCAGCAGTTCCAGAGACATGAGACGTGAAGCTTTCTTT.

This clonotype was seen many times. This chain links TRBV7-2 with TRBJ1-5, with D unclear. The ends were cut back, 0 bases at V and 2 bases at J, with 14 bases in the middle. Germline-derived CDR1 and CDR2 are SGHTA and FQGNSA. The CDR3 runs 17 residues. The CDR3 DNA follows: TGTGCCAGCAGCTTAGCCCCCTCGGGGATAGGCAATCAGCCCCAGCATTTT. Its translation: CASSLAPSGIGNQPQHF.

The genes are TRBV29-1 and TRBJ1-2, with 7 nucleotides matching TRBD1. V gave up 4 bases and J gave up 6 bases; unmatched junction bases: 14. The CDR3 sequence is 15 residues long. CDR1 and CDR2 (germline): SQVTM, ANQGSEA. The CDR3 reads CSVALVVGGADGYTF. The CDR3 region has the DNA TGCAGCGTTGCTCTTGTGGTAGGGGGCGCCGATGGCTACACCTTC. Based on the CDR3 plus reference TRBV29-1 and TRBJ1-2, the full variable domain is SAVISQKPSRDICQRGTSLTIQCQVDSQVTMMFWYRQQPGQSLTLIATANQGSEATYESGFVIDKFPISRPNLTFSTLTVSNMSPEDSSIYLCSVALVVGGADGYTFGSGTRLTVV.

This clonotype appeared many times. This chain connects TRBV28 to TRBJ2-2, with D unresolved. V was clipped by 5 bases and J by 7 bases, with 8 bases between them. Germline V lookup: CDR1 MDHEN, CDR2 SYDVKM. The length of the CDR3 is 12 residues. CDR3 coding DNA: TGTGCCAGCAGTACGCTCGGCGGGGAGCTGTTTTTT. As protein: CASSTLGGELFF. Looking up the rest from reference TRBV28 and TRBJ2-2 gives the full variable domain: DVKVTQSSRYLVKRTGEKVFLECVQDMDHENMFWYRQDPGLGLRLIYFSYDVKMKEKGDIPEGYSVSREKKERFSLILESASTNQTSMYLCASSTLGGELFFGEGSRLTVL.

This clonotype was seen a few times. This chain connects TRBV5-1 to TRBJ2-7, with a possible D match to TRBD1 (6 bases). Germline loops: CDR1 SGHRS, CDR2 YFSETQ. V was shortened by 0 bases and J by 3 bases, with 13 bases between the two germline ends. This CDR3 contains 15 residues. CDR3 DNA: TGCGCCAGCAGCTTGGGTTGGACAGAGCTCTACGAGCAGTACTTC. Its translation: CASSLGWTELYEQYF.

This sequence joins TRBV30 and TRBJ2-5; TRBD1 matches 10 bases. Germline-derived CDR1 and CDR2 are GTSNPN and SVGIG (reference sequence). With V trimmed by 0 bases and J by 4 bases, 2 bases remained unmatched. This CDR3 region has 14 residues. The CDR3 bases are TGTGCCTGGAGTGTGGGACAGGGGAGAGAGACCCAGTACTTC. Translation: CAWSVGQGRETQYF.

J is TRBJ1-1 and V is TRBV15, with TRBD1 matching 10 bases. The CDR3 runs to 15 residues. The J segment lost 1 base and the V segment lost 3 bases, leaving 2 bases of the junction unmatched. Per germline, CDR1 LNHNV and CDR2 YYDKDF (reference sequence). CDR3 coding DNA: TGTGCCACCAGCAGGGACAGGGGGTCGAACACTGAAGCTTTCTTT. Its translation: CATSRDRGSNTEAFF.

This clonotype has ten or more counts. The DNA of the CDR3 is TGTGCCAGCAGCTTCTTTGGTGAAAAACTGTTTTTT. Translation: CASSFFGEKLFF. This chain links TRBV7-8 with TRBJ1-4; D uncertain. Germline CDR1 is SGHVS and CDR2 is FQNEAQ. Trimming pared 3 bases from V and 7 bases from J, leaving 6 bases between. This CDR3 is 12 amino acids long.

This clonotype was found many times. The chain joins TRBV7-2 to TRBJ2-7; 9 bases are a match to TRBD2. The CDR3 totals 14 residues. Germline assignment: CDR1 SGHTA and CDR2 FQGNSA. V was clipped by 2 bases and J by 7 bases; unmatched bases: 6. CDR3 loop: CASSLFAGGVEQYF. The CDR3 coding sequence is TGTGCCAGCAGCTTATTTGCGGGAGGGGTTGAGCAGTACTTC.

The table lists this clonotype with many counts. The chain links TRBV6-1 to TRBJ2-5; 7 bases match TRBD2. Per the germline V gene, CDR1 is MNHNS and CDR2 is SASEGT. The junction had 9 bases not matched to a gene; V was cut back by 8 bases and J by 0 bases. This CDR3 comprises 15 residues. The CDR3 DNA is TGTGCCAGCGGGGACCGGGACTACTACCAAGAGACCCAGTACTTC. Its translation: CASGDRDYYQETQYF.

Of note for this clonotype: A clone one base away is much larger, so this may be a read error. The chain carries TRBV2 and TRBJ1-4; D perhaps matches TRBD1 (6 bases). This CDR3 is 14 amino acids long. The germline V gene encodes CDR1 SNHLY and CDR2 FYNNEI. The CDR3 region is CASSPDRNNERLFF. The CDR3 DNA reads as TGTGCCAGCAGTCCGGACAGAAATAATGAAAGACTGTTTTTT.

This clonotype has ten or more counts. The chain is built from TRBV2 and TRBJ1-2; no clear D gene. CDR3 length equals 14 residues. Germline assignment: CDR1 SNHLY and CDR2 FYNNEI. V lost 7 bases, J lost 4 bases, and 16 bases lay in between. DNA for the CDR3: TGTGCCAGCATTATACCCCGCTCTCTCTATGGCTACACCTTC. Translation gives CASIIPRSLYGYTF.

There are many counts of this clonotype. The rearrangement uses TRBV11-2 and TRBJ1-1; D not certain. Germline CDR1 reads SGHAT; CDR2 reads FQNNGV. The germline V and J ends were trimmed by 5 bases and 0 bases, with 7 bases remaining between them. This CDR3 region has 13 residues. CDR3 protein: CASSRAMNTEAFF. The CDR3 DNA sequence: TGTGCCAGCAGCCGGGCGATGAACACTGAAGCTTTCTTT.

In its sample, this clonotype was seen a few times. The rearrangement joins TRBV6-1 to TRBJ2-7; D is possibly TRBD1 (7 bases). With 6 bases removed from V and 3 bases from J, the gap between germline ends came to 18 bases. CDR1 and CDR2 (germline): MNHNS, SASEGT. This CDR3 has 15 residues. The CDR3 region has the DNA TGTGCCAGCAGGACGGGCGGGACAGCCTTCTACGAGCAGTACTTC. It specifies CASRTGGTAFYEQYF.

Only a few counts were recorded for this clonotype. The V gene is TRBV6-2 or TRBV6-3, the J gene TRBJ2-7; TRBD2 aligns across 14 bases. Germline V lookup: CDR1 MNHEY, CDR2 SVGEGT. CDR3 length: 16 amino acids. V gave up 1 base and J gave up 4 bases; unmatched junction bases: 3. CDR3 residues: CASSYFGTSGGYEQYF. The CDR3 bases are TGTGCCAGCAGTTACTTCGGGACTAGCGGGGGTTACGAGCAGTACTTC.